The 21 T cell receptor beta chains given below trace back to one sample, sequenced in a study of OX40 agonist ivuxolimab in advanced cancers. Sequencing used immunoSEQ multiplex PCR; TCRdb keeps in-frame clones, though not all of them. Counted here are about 67,000 clones, more than 85% occurring once; the ten biggest clones make up less than 2.5%. The sequencing used CD4+ or CD8+ T cells sorted from blood, collected in a trial of the OX40 agonist ivuxolimab. These receptors all stem from an adult with an advanced solid tumor such as melanoma, head and neck, liver or kidney cancer.

The table lists this clone with a count of one. This chain links TRBV7-9 with TRBJ1-1; unclear D gene. Per germline, CDR1 SEHNR and CDR2 FQNEAQ (reference sequence). V lost 5 bases to trimming and J lost 0 bases, with 13 bases between them. The CDR3 spans 15 residues. CDR3 DNA sequence: TGTGCCAGCAGCCGAGTGGGGTCCTTGAACACTGAAGCTTTCTTT. Residues: CASSRVGSLNTEAFF.

V and J are TRBV12-5 and TRBJ2-4; 8 bases are a match to TRBD2. With V trimmed by 6 bases and J by 0 bases, 13 bases remained unmatched. The CDR3 is 18 residues long. Germline CDR1 and CDR2: LGHNT and FRNRAP. DNA for the CDR3: TGTGCTAGTGGGCCTAATTTGAAGCGGGGGCTAGCCAAAAACATTCAGTACTTC. Translated: CASGPNLKRGLAKNIQYF. Together with reference TRBV12-5 and TRBJ2-4, the CDR3 gives the full variable domain: DARVTQTPRHKVTEMGQEVTMRCQPILGHNTVFWYRQTMMQGLELLAYFRNRAPLDDSGMPKDRFSAEMPDATLATLKIQPSEPRDSAVYFCASGPNLKRGLAKNIQYFGAGTRLSVL.

V is TRBV6-5 and J is TRBJ1-1; D not certain. From germline, CDR1 is MNHEY and CDR2 SVGAGI. The CDR3 runs to 14 residues. With 0 bases removed from V and 5 bases from J, the gap between germline ends came to 10 bases. CDR3 sequence: CASSYSVTETEAFF. CDR3 bases: TGTGCCAGCAGTTACTCCGTCACAGAGACTGAAGCTTTCTTT.

The chain is built from TRBV11-3 and TRBJ2-1, with 10 positions matching TRBD2. V shed 5 bases, J shed 4 bases, and the junction held 8 bases outside the gene matches. The V gene's germline CDR1 is SGHNT and CDR2 YENEEA. The length of the CDR3 is 16 residues. The CDR3 DNA reads as TGTGCCAGCAGCACCCCTGGACTAGCGGATTACAATGAGCAGTTCTTC. Its translation: CASSTPGLADYNEQFF.

The chain recombines TRBV18 with TRBJ2-7; tentatively, D is TRBD1 (5 bases). Germline lookup yields CDR1 KGHSH and CDR2 LQKENI. V gave up 0 bases and J gave up 0 bases, with 12 bases separating them. The CDR3 is made up of 16 amino acids. In nucleotides, the CDR3 is TGTGCCAGCTCACCACCAAGGGGCACTTCCTCCTACGAGCAGTACTTC. Amino acids: CASSPPRGTSSYEQYF.

This clone was counted a single time. The V gene is TRBV5-4, the J gene TRBJ2-3; 8 bases fit TRBD1. V lost 4 bases to trimming and J lost 5 bases; unmatched junction nucleotides: 6. Germline loops: CDR1 SGHNT, CDR2 YYREEE (reference sequence). The CDR3 has 14 residues. DNA for the CDR3: TGTGCCAGCAGCCCCGGACAGGGACGAGATACGCAGTATTTT. Translating gives CASSPGQGRDTQYF.

The V call is TRBV6-5, the J call TRBJ2-7, with D perhaps matching TRBD2 (6 bases). Per germline, CDR1 MNHEY and CDR2 SVGAGI. The CDR3 has 13 amino acids. V was cut by 6 bases and J by 1 base, with 10 bases left in between. The CDR3 DNA follows: TGTGCCAGCAGGGAGAGCGGGTCCTACGAGCAGTACTTC. Protein sequence: CASRESGSYEQYF.

V usage is TRBV2 and J usage is TRBJ1-5; D is undetermined. Looked up from germline, CDR1 is SNHLY and CDR2 is FYNNEI. The ends were cut back, 1 base at V and 1 base at J, with 11 bases in the middle. This CDR3 spans 16 amino acids. The DNA for the CDR3 is TGTGCCAGCAGTGAAGAGGTGGAGACGAGCAATCAGCCCCAGCATTTT. Translated, it gives CASSEEVETSNQPQHF.

This chain links TRBV2 with TRBJ1-4; tentatively, D is TRBD1 (6 bases). Germline CDR1 reads SNHLY; CDR2 reads FYNNEI. V shed 6 bases and J shed 7 bases, with 15 bases lying between them. The CDR3 covers 14 residues. CDR3 in amino acids: CASRRRTETEKLFF. CDR3 coding DNA: TGTGCCAGCAGAAGGCGGACAGAAACTGAAAAACTGTTTTTT.

The V call is TRBV11-2, the J call TRBJ2-2; D is uncertain. Between the trimmed V and J ends, which lost 3 bases and 5 bases, there was a span of 4 bases. CDR3 length: 12 residues. The germline V gene encodes CDR1 SGHAT and CDR2 FQNNGV. This chain's CDR3 is CASSLRTGELFF. The CDR3 region has the DNA TGTGCCAGCAGCTTGAGGACCGGGGAGCTGTTTTTT. The complete variable domain, with remaining parts taken from reference TRBV11-2 and TRBJ2-2, reads EAGVAQSPRYKIIEKRQSVAFWCNPISGHATLYWYQQILGQGPKLLIQFQNNGVVDDSQLPKDRFSAERLKGVDSTLKIQPAKLEDSAVYLCASSLRTGELFFGEGSRLTVL.

The rearrangement joins TRBV4-1 to TRBJ2-7; no clear D gene. Germline-derived CDR1 and CDR2 are MGHRA and YSYEKL. V was clipped by 1 base and J by 3 bases, with 13 bases between them. CDR3 length: 15 residues. This chain's CDR3 is CASSQGGLGRYEQYF. The CDR3 DNA follows: TGCGCCAGCAGCCAAGGAGGTTTAGGACGCTACGAGCAGTACTTC.

CDR3 nucleotide sequence: TGCGCCAGCAGTGATCTAGGAGGGCAGTACTTC. Amino acids: CASSDLGGQYF. The rearrangement links TRBV10-1 to TRBJ2-7; D is perhaps TRBD2 (5 bases). The V and J ends lost 3 bases and 9 bases respectively, with 9 bases between them. The CDR3 length is 11 residues. CDR1 and CDR2 from the germline V gene are WNHNN and SYGVQD (reference sequence).

The V and J genes are TRBV18 and TRBJ2-3, with D unclear. This CDR3 is built from 13 residues. Per the germline V gene, CDR1 is KGHSH and CDR2 is LQKENI. V gave up 0 bases and J gave up 6 bases, with 7 bases separating them. The CDR3 DNA is TGTGCCAGCTCACCACCCGGTCCGGATACGCAGTATTTT. It codes for CASSPPGPDTQYF.

The rearrangement links TRBV7-2 to TRBJ2-7; possibly TRBD2 for D (7 bases). From germline, CDR1 is SGHTA and CDR2 FQGNSA. This CDR3 is 14 amino acids long. V lost 2 bases and J lost 5, with 13 bases in between. CDR3 in DNA: TGTGCCAGCAGCTTAAGGGGGGGGGCCGACGAGCAGTACTTC. Its protein product is CASSLRGGADEQYF.

The gene calls are TRBV29-1 and TRBJ2-1; D is possibly TRBD1 or TRBD2 (5 bases each). Trimming shortened V by 3 bases and J by 0 bases, and 12 bases separated the two germline ends. Germline V gene lookup returns CDR1 SQVTM and CDR2 ANQGSEA. CDR3 size: 15 residues. The CDR3 is CSVDGDGRSYNEQFF. The CDR3 DNA reads TGCAGCGTTGATGGGGACGGCCGCTCCTACAATGAGCAGTTCTTC.

The chain is built from TRBV11-3 and TRBJ1-2, with TRBD1 matching over 10 bases. The junction had 14 bases not matched to a gene; V was cut back by 5 bases and J by 8 bases. The CDR3 has 16 residues. Per germline, CDR1 SGHNT and CDR2 YENEEA. DNA of the CDR3: TGTGCCAGCAGCCTGGGACAGGGGAGGGGGACGGAGGGCTACACCTTC. It is translated as CASSLGQGRGTEGYTF.

The V gene is TRBV6-6, the J gene TRBJ1-1; 7 bases agree with TRBD1. Per the germline V gene, CDR1 is MNHNY and CDR2 is SVGAGI (reference sequence). V lost 4 bases to trimming and J lost 6 bases; unmatched junction nucleotides: 2. The CDR3 is 12 amino acids. As DNA, the CDR3 is TGTGCCAGCAGTTCCAGGGGGGCTGAAGCTTTCTTT. Its protein product is CASSSRGAEAFF.

The chain joins TRBV6-1 to TRBJ2-7; TRBD2 agrees at 13 bases. V lost 10 bases, J lost 4 bases, and 10 bases stayed unmatched. The germline V gene has CDR1 MNHNS and CDR2 SASEGT. The CDR3 has 15 amino acids. The CDR3 here is CATWTSGSSGYEQYF. Written as DNA, the CDR3 is TGTGCCACCTGGACTAGCGGGAGTTCGGGGTACGAGCAGTACTTC.

As for this clone: One junction end disagrees with the germline gene, perhaps due to a read error. The V and J genes are TRBV7-7 and TRBJ2-5, with TRBD1 matching over 7 bases. Germline V gene lookup returns CDR1 SSHAT and CDR2 FNYEAQ (reference sequence). The CDR3 consists of 14 residues. CDR3 in amino acids: CASSPDRAKETQYF. As DNA, the CDR3 is TGTGCTAGCAGCCCCGACAGGGCTAAAGAGACCCAGTACTTC. The full variable domain, in which reference TRBV7-7 and TRBJ2-5 provide the parts outside the CDR3, is GAGVSQSPRYKVTKRGQDVTLRCDPISSHATLYWYQQALGQGPEFLTYFNYEAQPDKSGLPSDRFSAERPEGSISTLTIQRTEQRDSAMYRCASSPDRAKETQYFGPGTRLLVL.

In DNA form, the CDR3 reads TGTGCCAGCAGCCTAAGGGGGAAAGCTTTCTTT. Translating gives CASSLRGKAFF. The chain employs TRBV28 and TRBJ1-1; TRBD1 might be the D (6 bases). Trimming pared 6 bases from V and 9 bases from J, leaving 11 bases between. The CDR3 is 11 residues long. Germline lookup yields CDR1 MDHEN and CDR2 SYDVKM. The whole variable domain, remainder taken from reference TRBV28 and TRBJ1-1, is DVKVTQSSRYLVKRTGEKVFLECVQDMDHENMFWYRQDPGLGLRLIYFSYDVKMKEKGDIPEGYSVSREKKERFSLILESASTNQTSMYLCASSLRGKAFFGQGTRLTVV.

The V and J genes are TRBV2 and TRBJ1-4, with 9 bases lining up with TRBD1. CDR1 is SNHLY and CDR2 is FYNNEI in the germline V gene. The CDR3 extends over 12 amino acids. Germline trimming cut 10 bases from V and 8 bases from J; bases unmatched to any gene: 5. This CDR3 reads CATRTGDEKLFF. The DNA for the CDR3 is TGTGCCACCCGGACAGGGGACGAAAAACTGTTTTTT.